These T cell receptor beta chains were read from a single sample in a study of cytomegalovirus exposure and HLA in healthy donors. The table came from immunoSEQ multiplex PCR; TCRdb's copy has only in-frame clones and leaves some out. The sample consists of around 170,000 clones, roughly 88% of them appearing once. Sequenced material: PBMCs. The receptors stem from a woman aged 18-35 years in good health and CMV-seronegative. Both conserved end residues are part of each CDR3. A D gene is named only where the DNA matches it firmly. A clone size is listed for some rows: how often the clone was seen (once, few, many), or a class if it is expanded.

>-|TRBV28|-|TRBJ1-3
CASSPEILGNTIYF
TGTGCCAGCAGTCCTGAGATTTTAGGAAACACCATATATTTT
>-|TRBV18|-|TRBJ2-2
CASSPTAGGTGELFF
TGTGCCAGCTCACCTACAGCCGGAGGCACCGGGGAGCTGTTTTTT
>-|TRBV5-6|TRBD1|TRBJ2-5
CASRRNRDSQETQYF
TGTGCCAGCAGGAGGAACCGGGACAGCCAAGAGACCCAGTACTTC
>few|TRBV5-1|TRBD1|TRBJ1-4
CASAIGTGSEKLFF
TGCGCCAGCGCCATAGGGACAGGGAGCGAAAAACTGTTTTTT
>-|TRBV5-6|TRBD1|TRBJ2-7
CASSLGQGGEQYF
TGTGCCAGCAGCTTAGGACAGGGTGGCGAGCAGTACTTC
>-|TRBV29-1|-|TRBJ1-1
CSVVDSFMNTEAFF
TGCAGCGTTGTGGACAGCTTTATGAACACTGAAGCTTTCTTT
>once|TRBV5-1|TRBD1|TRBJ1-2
CATSTGGNYGYTF
TGCGCCACCTCGACAGGGGGCAACTATGGCTACACCTTC
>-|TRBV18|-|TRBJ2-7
CASSPFGSGQSTYAQYF
TGTGCCAGCTCACCTTTCGGTTCAGGACAGAGCACGTACGCGCAGTACTTC
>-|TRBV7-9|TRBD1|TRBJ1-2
CASSLGTGAALAGYTF
TGTGCCAGCAGCTTAGGGACAGGGGCCGCTCTCGCTGGCTACACCTTC
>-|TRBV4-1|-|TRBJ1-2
CASSQDWAGSGYTF
TGCGCCAGCAGCCAAGATTGGGCAGGGTCTGGCTACACCTTC
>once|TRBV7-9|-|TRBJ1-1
CASSSGRQGTEAFF
TGTGCCAGCAGCTCTGGCCGGCAGGGAACTGAAGCTTTCTTT
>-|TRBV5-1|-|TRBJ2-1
CASSLGGQGRQFF
TGCGCCAGCAGCTTGGGGGGGCAGGGCCGTCAGTTCTTC
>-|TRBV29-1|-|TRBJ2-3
CSVMPGLGTDTQYF
TGCAGCGTAATGCCGGGACTTGGCACAGATACGCAGTATTTT
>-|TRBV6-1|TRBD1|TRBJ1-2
CASSAPDRVNYGYTF
TGTGCCAGCAGTGCCCCGGACAGGGTGAACTATGGCTACACCTTC
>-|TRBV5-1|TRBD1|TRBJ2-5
CASSTGQGQQETQYF
TGCGCCAGCAGCACGGGACAGGGCCAACAAGAGACCCAGTACTTC
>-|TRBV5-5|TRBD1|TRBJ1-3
CASSTEDRAGNTIYF
TGTGCCAGCAGCACCGAGGACAGGGCTGGAAACACCATATATTTT
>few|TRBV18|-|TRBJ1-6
CASSSSYNSPLHF
TGTGCCAGCTCGAGCTCCTATAATTCACCCCTCCACTTT
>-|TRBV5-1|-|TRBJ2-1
CASSLPTVQSSEQFF
TGCGCCAGCAGCTTGCCGACAGTGCAAAGCTCTGAGCAGTTCTTC
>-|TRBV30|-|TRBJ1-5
CAWSKGGNQPQHF
TGTGCCTGGAGTAAAGGGGGCAATCAGCCCCAGCATTTT
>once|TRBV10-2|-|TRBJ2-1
CASNSGTEQFF
TGCGCCAGTAACTCCGGGACAGAGCAGTTCTTC
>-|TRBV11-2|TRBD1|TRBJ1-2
CASSLAGPRGTGYTF
TGTGCCAGCAGCTTAGCTGGCCCCAGGGGGACTGGCTACACCTTC
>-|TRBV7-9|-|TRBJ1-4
CASSLPGEPTNEKLFF
TGTGCCAGCAGCTTACCAGGGGAGCCCACTAATGAAAAACTGTTTTTT
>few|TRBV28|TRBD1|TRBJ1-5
CASSFPGGFGNQPQHF
TGTGCCAGCAGTTTCCCAGGGGGCTTCGGCAATCAGCCCCAGCATTTT